This is a list of T cell receptor beta chains from one sample in a study of T-cell reconstitution after alpha-beta-depleted transplantation in children. TCRdb processed the PCR reads anew with MiXCR; each CDR3 protein has one entry. The sample includes hundreds of thousands of distinct CDR3 sequences, about 15% of them seen just once. The specimen was PBMCs from the stem cell graft donor, collected from the stem cell graft. Every receptor here comes from a human donor who donated a stem cell graft to a child with acute myeloid leukemia. Each CDR3 is given with its conserved first and last residue. D genes are given only for firm matches. The size of a clone is reported for some rows only, either as once, few or many, or as a class for expanded clones.

>many|TRBJ2-7|TRBD1|TRBV20-1
CSAGRGRYEQYF
TGCAGTGCTGGTAGGGGGCGCTACGAGCAGTACTTC
>many|TRBJ2-6|NA|TRBV6-2/TRBV6-3
CASSWGGKVFSGANVLTF
TGTGCCAGCAGTTGGGGGGGCAAGGTCTTCTCTGGGGCCAACGTCCTGACTTTC
>NA|TRBJ1-1|NA|TRBV5-1
CASSLTGFTEAFF
TGCGCCAGCAGCTTGACAGGATTCACTGAAGCTTTCTTT
>NA|TRBJ1-6|TRBD1|TRBV5-1
CASSLQTGGISPLHF
TGCGCCAGCAGCTTACAGACAGGGGGGATATCACCCCTCCACTTT
>NA|TRBJ2-1|NA|TRBV5-4
CAISLGPLNEQFF
TGTGCCATCAGCCTGGGGCCCCTAAATGAGCAGTTCTTC
>many|TRBJ2-5|NA|TRBV6-5
CASSYGGGGETQYF
TGTGCCAGCAGTTACGGAGGGGGCGGGGAGACCCAGTACTTC
>many|TRBJ2-5|NA|TRBV7-2
CASSLFAETQYF
TGTGCCAGCAGCCTTTTTGCAGAGACCCAGTACTTC
>NA|TRBJ1-5|NA|TRBV7-2
CASSLGAGRGNQPQHF
TGTGCCAGCAGCTTAGGGGCGGGGAGAGGCAATCAGCCCCAGCATTTT
>NA|TRBJ1-1|TRBD1|TRBV20-1
CSAPSVPGTANTEAFF
TGCAGTGCCCCCTCCGTTCCCGGGACAGCGAACACTGAAGCTTTCTTT
>NA|TRBJ2-7|NA|TRBV20-1
CSARAPSSYEQYF
TGCAGTGCTAGGGCTCCCAGCTCCTACGAGCAGTACTTC
>many|TRBJ2-1|NA|TRBV20-1
CSARDPGQALDEQFF
TGCAGTGCTAGAGACCCGGGCCAAGCGTTGGATGAGCAGTTCTTC
>many|TRBJ1-4|NA|TRBV5-1
CASSPRTPTTNEKLFF
TGCGCCAGCAGCCCCAGGACACCTACAACTAATGAAAAACTGTTTTTT
>few|TRBJ1-5|TRBD1|TRBV15
CATSRAIVTGEQPQHF
TGTGCCACCAGCAGAGCTATTGTGACAGGGGAACAGCCCCAGCATTTT
>few|TRBJ2-5|TRBD2|TRBV20-1
CSARELFGGVGETQYF
TGCAGTGCTAGAGAGTTGTTCGGGGGGGTAGGGGAGACCCAGTACTTC
>few|TRBJ1-1|NA|TRBV4-2
CASSQEGGMNTEAFF
TGTGCCAGCAGCCAAGAAGGGGGTATGAACACTGAAGCTTTCTTT
>many|TRBJ1-5|NA|TRBV6-1
CASREGSRDQPQHF
TGTGCCAGCAGAGAAGGGTCAAGGGATCAGCCCCAGCATTTT
>few|TRBJ1-6|NA|TRBV7-9
CASSLGGLSSPLHF
TGTGCCAGCAGCTTAGGGGGGCTAAGTTCACCCCTCCACTTT
>many|TRBJ1-2|NA|TRBV29-1
CSVDRGAGDYGYTF
TGCAGCGTTGACCGGGGGGCCGGGGACTATGGCTACACCTTC
>few|TRBJ1-5|NA|TRBV20-1
CSAPAGGRDQPQHF
TGCAGTGCCCCTGCGGGGGGGCGCGATCAGCCCCAGCATTTT
>NA|TRBJ2-1|TRBD2|TRBV20-1
CSGRGVYYNEQFF
TGCAGTGGGCGGGGGGTTTACTACAATGAGCAGTTCTTC
>NA|TRBJ1-2|NA|TRBV29-1
CSVEGTPNYGYTF
TGCAGCGTTGAAGGGACACCCAACTATGGCTACACCTTC
>few|TRBJ2-3|TRBD1|TRBV12-3/TRBV12-4
CASSPGQGAIDTQYF
TGTGCCAGCAGTCCGGGACAGGGAGCCATAGATACGCAGTATTTT
>NA|TRBJ2-5|NA|TRBV27
CASRRAPGDGETQYF
TGTGCCAGCAGGCGAGCCCCAGGGGACGGTGAGACCCAGTACTTC
>NA|TRBJ1-2|NA|TRBV7-2
CASSSLEGGNYGYTF
TGTGCCAGCAGCTCCCTGGAGGGGGGGAACTATGGCTACACCTTC
>few|TRBJ2-1|TRBD2|TRBV9
CASLGRPETSGKNEQFF
TGTGCCAGCCTGGGCCGTCCCGAGACTAGCGGGAAAAATGAGCAGTTCTTC
>NA|TRBJ2-5|NA|TRBV4-1
CASSQGPIGHQETQYF
TGCGCCAGCAGCCAAGGACCTATAGGGCACCAAGAGACCCAGTACTTC
>NA|TRBJ1-3|NA|TRBV6-1
CASRSGTGFSGNTIYF
TGTGCCAGCAGATCCGGGACTGGCTTCTCTGGAAACACCATATATTTT
>many|TRBJ1-1|TRBD1|TRBV20-1
CSAIRDRLNTEAFF
TGCAGTGCTATACGGGACAGATTGAACACTGAAGCTTTCTTT
>few|TRBJ1-1|NA|TRBV21-1
CASSKRKGRDTEAFF
TGTGCCAGCAGCAAACGGAAGGGTCGGGACACTGAAGCTTTCTTT
>NA|TRBJ1-5|TRBD1|TRBV6-4
CASSLGAGGQYSNQPQHF
TGTGCCAGCAGTCTCGGGGCAGGGGGGCAGTATAGCAATCAGCCCCAGCATTTT
>NA|TRBJ1-1|TRBD1|TRBV11-2
CASSYRQGPKWDEAFF
TGTGCCAGCAGCTACCGACAGGGGCCCAAGTGGGATGAAGCTTTCTTT
>few|TRBJ2-5|TRBD2|TRBV5-1
CASSLRRTSGRETQYF
TGCGCCAGCAGCTTGCGACGGACTAGCGGGCGAGAGACCCAGTACTTC
>NA|TRBJ2-1|NA|TRBV12-3/TRBV12-4
CARKSRGLVSFTASHNEQFF
TGTGCCAGAAAATCCAGGGGCTTAGTCTCCTTTACGGCTTCCCACAATGAGCAGTTCTTC
>NA|TRBJ2-5|NA|TRBV5-1
CASSFREKETQYF
TGCGCCAGCAGCTTTAGGGAAAAAGAGACCCAGTACTTC
>NA|TRBJ1-4|TRBD1|TRBV5-1
CASSPGPGGNEKLFF
TGCGCCAGCAGCCCTGGGCCAGGGGGTAACGAAAAACTGTTTTTT
>NA|TRBJ1-2|TRBD1|TRBV4-3
CASSPSPGQSRGYTF
TGCGCCAGCAGCCCATCTCCGGGACAGAGTCGAGGCTACACCTTC
>NA|TRBJ2-1|TRBD1|TRBV18
CASSRPDRGHDNEQFF
TGTGCCAGCTCACGGCCGGACAGGGGGCACGACAATGAGCAGTTCTTC
>few|TRBJ2-1|TRBD1|TRBV7-2
CASSLNRGVNEQFF
TGTGCCAGCAGCTTGAACAGGGGAGTGAATGAGCAGTTCTTC
>many|TRBJ2-5|TRBD2|TRBV20-1
CSAGPSGGGVETQYF
TGCAGTGCTGGCCCTAGCGGGGGAGGTGTAGAGACCCAGTACTTC
>NA|TRBJ1-6|NA|TRBV10-2
CASSESVGSHNSPLHF
TGCGCCAGCAGTGAGTCTGTCGGGAGCCATAATTCACCCCTCCACTTT
>many|TRBJ2-5|NA|TRBV29-1
CSVEEVETQYF
TGCAGCGTTGAGGAGGTGGAGACCCAGTACTTC
>NA|TRBJ1-5|NA|TRBV12-3/TRBV12-4
CASSLKGFNQPQHF
TGTGCCAGCAGTTTAAAAGGATTCAATCAGCCCCAGCATTTT
>NA|TRBJ2-7|NA|TRBV5-1
CASSFSTVPYEQYF
TGCGCCAGCAGCTTCTCGACGGTACCTTACGAGCAGTACTTC
>many|TRBJ2-1|TRBD1|TRBV5-1
CASSAGQGSYNEQFF
TGCGCCAGCAGCGCGGGACAGGGGAGCTACAATGAGCAGTTCTTC
>many|TRBJ2-1|TRBD1|TRBV20-1
CSARGSFGDRSYNEQFF
TGCAGTGCTAGAGGATCATTTGGGGACAGAAGTTACAATGAGCAGTTCTTC
>few|TRBJ1-4|NA|TRBV6-5
CASSYSRGIEKLFF
TGTGCCAGCAGTTACTCGAGGGGGATTGAAAAACTGTTTTTT
>NA|TRBJ1-1|NA|TRBV12-3/TRBV12-4
CASSLASGASTEAFF
TGTGCCAGCAGTTTAGCTTCAGGGGCGTCCACTGAAGCTTTCTTT
>NA|TRBJ2-5|NA|TRBV15
CATSRESPGYLEETQYF
TGTGCCACCAGCAGAGAATCCCCGGGATACCTGGAGGAGACCCAGTACTTC
>NA|TRBJ1-5|NA|TRBV12-3/TRBV12-4
CASSPGLWDQPQHF
TGTGCCAGCAGTCCGGGCCTCTGGGATCAGCCCCAGCATTTT
>many|TRBJ2-5|NA|TRBV5-6
CASSLDLQETQYF
TGTGCCAGCAGCTTGGACCTACAAGAGACCCAGTACTTC
>NA|TRBJ2-1|NA|TRBV7-2
CASSPRDPTGEQFF
TGTGCCAGCAGCCCCCGGGACCCCACGGGGGAGCAGTTCTTC
>NA|TRBJ2-2|NA|TRBV7-2
CASSIRHPSNTGELFF
TGTGCCAGCAGCATCAGACATCCATCGAACACCGGGGAGCTGTTTTTT
>many|TRBJ2-3|NA|TRBV20-1
CSAKLGIFTDTQYF
TGCAGTGCTAAACTCGGAATCTTCACAGATACGCAGTATTTT
>few|TRBJ1-5|NA|TRBV10-3
CAISESGGDYQPQHF
TGTGCCATCAGTGAGTCTGGGGGGGACTATCAGCCCCAGCATTTT
>NA|TRBJ2-2|NA|TRBV7-9
CASSLVFELFF
TGTGCCAGCAGCTTAGTTTTCGAGCTGTTTTTT